The 20 T cell receptor beta chains below all came from one sample that was sequenced in a study of OX40 agonist ivuxolimab in advanced cancers. Generated by immunoSEQ multiplex PCR, the TCRdb table keeps only in-frame clones and is missing some. Seen here are over 70,000 clones, more than 80% observed once, and the top ten hold 6.5% to 8.5%. This sample comprised CD4+ or CD8+ T cells sorted from blood, obtained in a trial of the OX40 agonist ivuxolimab. The receptor set was obtained from an adult with an advanced solid tumor such as melanoma, head and neck, liver or kidney cancer.

V is TRBV5-1 and J is TRBJ1-1; the D is unclear. This CDR3 contains 15 residues. CDR1 and CDR2 (germline): SGHRS, YFSETQ. V dropped 2 bases and J dropped 2 bases, with 13 bases sitting between them. The CDR3 region is CASSFLDPGNTEAFF. For the CDR3, the DNA is TGCGCCAGCAGCTTTCTGGACCCAGGAAACACTGAAGCTTTCTTT.

The gene calls are TRBV19 and TRBJ1-5, with D tentatively TRBD1 (5 bases). The CDR3 contains 13 residues. The V end was cut by 6 bases, the J end by 7 bases, with 13 bases between. Germline values: CDR1 LNHDA, CDR2 SQIVND (reference sequence). CDR3 bases: TGTGCCAGTAGAGGGGAGGGCGGGCAGCCCCAGCATTTT. Its protein is CASRGEGGQPQHF.

The chain couples TRBV5-1 to TRBJ2-1, with 9 positions matching TRBD2. Germline V gene sequence: CDR1 SGHRS, CDR2 YFSETQ. After removal of 0 bases from V and 9 bases from J, the junction contained 7 bases not matched to a gene. The CDR3 runs to 15 residues. The CDR3 sequence is CASSLAAGGPGEQFF. Here the CDR3 DNA reads TGCGCCAGCAGCTTGGCCGCGGGAGGGCCGGGTGAGCAGTTCTTC.

The chain carries TRBV11-2 and TRBJ2-3, with D unresolved. This CDR3 is built from 15 residues. CDR1 is SGHAT, CDR2 FQNNGV, per germline. V lost 2 bases, J lost 5 bases, and 14 bases lay in between. The CDR3 region is CASSLIRSAVDTQYF. The CDR3 coding sequence is TGTGCCAGCAGCTTAATTAGGTCCGCGGTAGATACGCAGTATTTT.

This clone was detected a few times. V and J are TRBV15 and TRBJ2-7; no firm D call. Germline CDR1 is LNHNV and CDR2 is YYDKDF (reference sequence). This CDR3 is built from 14 residues. With 4 bases removed from V and 3 bases from J, the gap between germline ends came to 13 bases. The DNA of the CDR3 is TGTGCCACCAGCACCGATAGGGTCCTCTACGAGCAGTACTTC. It translates to CATSTDRVLYEQYF.

The V call is TRBV11-3, the J call TRBJ2-1; 8 bases agree with TRBD2. With 6 bases clipped from V and 7 bases from J, the junction kept 11 bases outside the gene matches. The length of the CDR3 is 15 residues. Looked up from germline, CDR1 is SGHNT and CDR2 is YENEEA. CDR3 nucleotide sequence: TGTGCCAGCAGTTACGGGAGGGCCTCAGGAAATGAGCAGTTCTTC. Protein: CASSYGRASGNEQFF.

This clone was observed a single time. The chain carries TRBV27 and TRBJ2-1, with 7 bases lining up with TRBD2. Germline CDR1 is MNHEY and CDR2 is SMNVEV (reference sequence). Unmatched junction bases numbered 3, after V lost 2 bases and J lost 5 bases. The CDR3 consists of 14 residues. The CDR3 is CASSLGLVNNEQFF. CDR3 DNA: TGTGCCAGCAGTTTAGGACTAGTGAACAATGAGCAGTTCTTC.

A few counts support this clone. V is TRBV27 and J is TRBJ2-7; TRBD1 matches 8 bases. This CDR3 is 14 amino acids long. CDR1 is MNHEY, CDR2 SMNVEV, per germline (reference sequence). The V segment lost 5 bases and the J segment 2 bases; nucleotides outside the gene matches: 5. CDR3 region: CASSLGTGAYEQYF. CDR3 bases: TGTGCCAGCAGTCTCGGGACAGGAGCCTACGAGCAGTACTTC.

The chain uses TRBV5-1 and TRBJ2-5, with TRBD1 identical over 9 bases. This CDR3 spans 13 amino acids. Germline-derived CDR1 and CDR2 are SGHRS and YFSETQ. J was trimmed by 3 bases and V by 4 bases; bases with no gene match: 1. As DNA, the CDR3 is TGCGCCAGCAGCAGGACAGGGGAAGAGACCCAGTACTTC. The encoded protein is CASSRTGEETQYF.

The CDR3 DNA is TGTGCCAGCAGTTTATGGTTCGGGGACACTGAAGCTTTCTTT. Encoded protein: CASSLWFGDTEAFF. The V and J genes are TRBV28 and TRBJ1-1; D gene unclear. Germline loops: CDR1 MDHEN, CDR2 SYDVKM. The ends were cut back, 0 bases at V and 3 bases at J, with 8 bases in the middle. The CDR3 contains 14 residues.

V is TRBV27 and J is TRBJ2-7, with D unresolved. The V and J ends lost 3 bases and 2 bases respectively, with 8 bases between them. The V gene's germline CDR1 is MNHEY and CDR2 SMNVEV (reference sequence). This CDR3 is 13 amino acids long. CDR3 bases: TGTGCCAGCAGTTTTCGAGGAGCCTACGAGCAGTACTTC. Encoded protein: CASSFRGAYEQYF.

Only a few counts were recorded for this clone. The genes are TRBV5-1 and TRBJ1-2; D may be TRBD1 (5 bases). The CDR3 loop spans 13 amino acids. V gave up 1 base and J gave up 3 bases, with 7 bases separating them. Looked up from germline, CDR1 is SGHRS and CDR2 is YFSETQ. As DNA, the CDR3 is TGCGCCAGCAGCTTGCAGGGAGACTATGGCTACACCTTC. The encoded protein is CASSLQGDYGYTF. The whole variable domain, remainder taken from reference TRBV5-1 and TRBJ1-2, is KAGVTQTPRYLIKTRGQQVTLSCSPISGHRSVSWYQQTPGQGLQFLFEYFSETQRNKGNFPGRFSGRQFSNSRSEMNVSTLELGDSALYLCASSLQGDYGYTFGSGTRLTVV.

J is TRBJ2-3 and V is TRBV7-3; D not resolved. CDR3 length: 14 residues. V was shortened by 3 bases and J by 0 bases, with 7 bases between the two germline ends. CDR1 SGHTA and CDR2 FQGTGA come from the germline V gene. CDR3 sequence: CASSLLPSTDTQYF. The CDR3 DNA sequence: TGTGCCAGCAGCTTGCTCCCTAGCACAGATACGCAGTATTTT.

The rearrangement links TRBV27 to TRBJ1-4; D unclear. Germline CDR1 reads MNHEY; CDR2 reads SMNVEV (reference sequence). This CDR3 has 16 residues. Trimming cost V 0 bases and J 6 bases, with 14 bases left between them. The chain's CDR3 is CASSLSQVSYHEKLFF. In DNA form, the CDR3 reads TGTGCCAGCAGTTTATCGCAGGTGTCTTATCATGAAAAACTGTTTTTT.

J is TRBJ1-1 and V is TRBV11-3; possible D gene TRBD1, 6 bases. The CDR3 covers 12 residues. The germline V gene encodes CDR1 SGHNT and CDR2 YENEEA. V was clipped by 5 bases and J by 9 bases, with 13 bases between them. CDR3 nucleotide sequence: TGTGCCAGCAGCCCAGGGGAGATTCAAGCTTTCTTT. It encodes CASSPGEIQAFF.

CDR3 in DNA: TGTGCCAGCAGCCAGATAACGGAATCCTACGAGCAGTACTTC. Its translation: CASSQITESYEQYF. J is TRBJ2-7 and V is TRBV14, with D hard to call. This CDR3 spans 14 amino acids. CDR1 is SGHDN, CDR2 FVKESK, per germline. V lost 3 bases to trimming and J lost 1 base, with 10 bases between them.

CDR3 sequence: CASSQDLRAEYNEQFF. The CDR3 nucleotides read TGTGCCAGCAGCCAAGATCTCAGAGCAGAATACAATGAGCAGTTCTTC. The chain recombines TRBV4-2 with TRBJ2-1; D remains ambiguous. Germline V gene lookup returns CDR1 LGHNA and CDR2 YNFKEQ. CDR3 length equals 16 residues. V was trimmed by 0 bases and J by 4 bases, leaving 13 bases between them.

The rearrangement links TRBV9 to TRBJ1-3; weak D call: TRBD1 (5 bases). With 3 bases removed from V and 0 bases from J, the gap between germline ends came to 10 bases. The germline V gene has CDR1 SGDLS and CDR2 YYNGEE. The CDR3 length is 15 residues. DNA of the CDR3: TGTGCCAGCAGCGAAACCGGGACCTCTGGAAACACCATATATTTT. Translated, it gives CASSETGTSGNTIYF.

The chain employs TRBV7-8 and TRBJ2-7; perhaps TRBD1 as D (6 bases). From germline, CDR1 is SGHVS and CDR2 FQNEAQ. The CDR3 is 13 amino acids. Between the trimmed V and J ends, which lost 4 bases and 2 bases, there was a span of 9 bases. CDR3 region: CASSSGQTYEQYF. CDR3 DNA: TGTGCCAGCAGCTCCGGACAGACCTACGAGCAGTACTTC. Full variable domain (remainder filled in from reference TRBV7-8 and TRBJ2-7): GAGVSQSPRYKVAKRGQDVALRCDPISGHVSLFWYQQALGQGPEFLTYFQNEAQLDKSGLPSDRFFAERPEGSVSTLKIQRTQQEDSAVYLCASSSGQTYEQYFGPGTRLTVT.

The chain uses TRBV11-2 and TRBJ2-3, with unresolved D. This CDR3 is built from 14 residues. Germline V lookup: CDR1 SGHAT, CDR2 FQNNGV. V lost 1 base and J lost 1, with 6 bases in between. CDR3 region: CASSLGHRTDTQYF. The CDR3 nucleotides read TGTGCCAGCAGCTTAGGACACCGCACAGATACGCAGTATTTT.